Below are 5 T cell receptor beta chains sequenced from a single sample in a study of cytomegalovirus exposure and HLA in healthy donors (TCRdb year 2017). Libraries were prepared through the immunoSEQ multiplex PCR assay. The multiplex PCR relied on a mix of 60 forward primers for TCR Vbeta segments and 13 reverse primers for TCR Jbeta segments. Here the immuneACCESS table is served through TCRdb, limited to in-frame sequences with V and J called. Missing clones are a known gap in these copies; in checked studies unresolved V genes cover under half, and the rest lacks a known reason. This sample holds about 150,000 clones; 79% were observed only once. The top ten clones comprise under 8% of the sample. Sequenced input: PBMCs. The receptors derive from a man aged 50-60 years in good health and CMV-seropositive.

The J gene is TRBJ1-1, the V gene TRBV5-4; a weak D match, TRBD1 (6 bases). The length of the CDR3 is 15 residues. V lost 4 bases to trimming and J lost 0 bases, with 13 bases between them. The germline V gene has CDR1 SGHNT and CDR2 YYREEE (reference sequence). The CDR3 sequence: CASSTWDTMNTEAFF. The CDR3 DNA reads TGTGCCAGCAGCACCTGGGACACCATGAACACTGAAGCTTTCTTT.

The rearrangement links TRBV18 to TRBJ1-1, with D possibly being TRBD1 (6 bases). This CDR3 has 16 amino acids. Between the trimmed V and J ends, which lost 3 bases and 0 bases, there was a span of 14 bases. Germline CDR1 reads KGHSH; CDR2 reads LQKENI. As DNA, the CDR3 is TGTGCCAGCTCACCTCTCGGGGGGCGCGTGAACACTGAAGCTTTCTTT. The encoded protein is CASSPLGGRVNTEAFF.

The chain is built from TRBV7-3 and TRBJ1-1; no reliable D call. The CDR3 has 13 amino acids. Germline V gene data show CDR1 as SGHTA and CDR2 as FQGTGA. Deletions cut 4 bases from V and 6 bases from J, with 12 bases between. The CDR3 sequence is CASSSARGAEAFF. The CDR3 nucleotides read TGTGCCAGCAGCTCCGCGCGCGGGGCTGAAGCTTTCTTT.

This chain connects TRBV4-2 to TRBJ2-3; 14 nucleotides align to TRBD2. Germline lookup yields CDR1 LGHNA and CDR2 YNFKEQ. CDR3 length: 16 residues. V lost 4 bases to trimming and J lost 6 bases; unmatched junction nucleotides: 6. The CDR3 DNA sequence: TGTGCCAGCAGCCTGACTAGCGGGAGGGCCGCTGATACGCAGTATTTT. It specifies CASSLTSGRAADTQYF.

This chain joins TRBV28 and TRBJ2-1; D gene uncertain. The CDR3 sequence is 15 residues long. V was pared by 6 bases and J by 0 bases, with 12 bases between. The V gene's germline CDR1 is MDHEN and CDR2 SYDVKM. In DNA, the CDR3 is TGTGCCAGCAGGTCCCCAGGTGACTCCTACAATGAGCAGTTCTTC. Translating gives CASRSPGDSYNEQFF. Variable domain in full (rest from reference TRBV28 and TRBJ2-1): DVKVTQSSRYLVKRTGEKVFLECVQDMDHENMFWYRQDPGLGLRLIYFSYDVKMKEKGDIPEGYSVSREKKERFSLILESASTNQTSMYLCASRSPGDSYNEQFFGPGTRLTVL.